Given below is one T cell receptor beta chain in context. Its antigen is unknown. This sample is drawn from a study of OX40 agonist ivuxolimab in advanced cancers. The overall study: Patient treatment consisted of intravenous ivuxolimab administration every 2 weeks at 0.01 to 10 mg/kg. The dose-escalation cohort was approximately 80% male, with a mean age of 60 years, ranging roughly 20 to 90. Study-level findings and limits: Doses of 0.1 to 3.0 mg/kg were accompanied by clonal expansion of CD4+ and CD8+ blood T cells by week 6. Partial responders treated at 0.1-3.0 mg/kg exhibited clonal expansion among the lowest measured.

Profiling relied on immunoSEQ multiplex PCR, and the TCRdb table lists in-frame clones only, not all of them. The table records about 84,000 clones, approximately 95% of them present only once. The material sequenced was CD4+ or CD8+ T cells sorted from blood, taken in a trial of the OX40 agonist ivuxolimab. This sequence was found in an adult with an advanced solid tumor such as melanoma, head and neck, liver or kidney cancer.

CDR3 loop: CSVEPAGGGTEAFF. Here the CDR3 DNA reads TGCAGCGTTGAACCTGCAGGGGGAGGCACTGAAGCTTTCTTT. This chain connects TRBV29-1 to TRBJ1-1; TRBD1 aligns across 7 bases. Germline-derived CDR1 and CDR2 are SQVTM and ANQGSEA. V was pared by 2 bases and J by 4 bases, with 7 bases of the junction left unmatched. The CDR3 has 14 residues.